The 2 T cell receptor beta chains below all came from one sample that was sequenced in a study of T cells in Graves' hyperthyroidism and ophthalmopathy. The source material, RNA transcripts, was used to amplify TCR beta CDR3 regions. An initial round of RT-PCR targeting the TCR CDR3 relied on the HTBI primer set. TCRdb processed the multiplex PCR reads anew with MiXCR; each CDR3 protein has one entry. The top ten clones hold 7.5% to 9.5% of a sample with hundreds of thousands of distinct CDR3 sequences, 35% to 45% of them seen once. The sequencing sample was made of blood. Receptor source: a man aged 18 to 30 with Graves' hyperthyroidism.

The chain joins TRBV15 to TRBJ2-7; possibly TRBD2 for D (6 bases). Trimming took off 8 bases at V and 3 bases at J, with 11 bases between the two ends. This CDR3 has 12 amino acids. Germline assignment: CDR1 LNHNV and CDR2 YYDKDF (reference sequence). CDR3 bases: TGTGCCACCGGGGCGGACTACTACGAGCAGTACTTC. Translation: CATGADYYEQYF.

The gene calls are TRBV7-9 and TRBJ2-5; perhaps TRBD1 as D (7 bases). V lost 5 bases, J lost 14 bases, and 15 bases lay in between. Germline CDR1 and CDR2: SEHNR and FQNEAQ (reference sequence). This CDR3 comprises 11 residues. CDR3 in DNA: TGTGCCAGCAGCGGAGGGACAGCAAATTACTTC. Its protein is CASSGGTANYF.